The clone carrying this T cell receptor (beta chain) was seen only a few times. Its matching antigen is unknown. Researchers ran the PCR with 60 Vbeta and 13 Jbeta primers. This table comes from immunoSEQ multiplex PCR, and its TCRdb copy is limited to in-frame clones, with some not included. The sample carries 170,000 or so clones, about four fifths recorded once. The data derive from a study of cytomegalovirus exposure and HLA in healthy donors. As for the study in general: Genotyping showed roughly 81% of about 370 donors falling in the Caucasian-associated ancestry cluster.

Germline CDR1 MNHNS, CDR2 SASEGT. The CDR3 is 10 residues long. Trimming removed 10 bases from V and 5 bases from J, with 5 bases in between. General study points: The number of N-insertions in an Asian-associated ancestry cluster was reportedly below the approximately 680-donor mean in a later analysis. In a later analysis, TCR beta V- and J-gene trimming was associated with a missense DCLRE1C variant.

Sequenced material: PBMCs. The rearrangement links TRBV6-1 to TRBJ2-2; D gene uncertain. The receptor's source is a man between 18 and 35 years old in good health and CMV-seronegative. CDR3 DNA: TGTGCCACCAAAACCGGGGAGCTGTTTTTT. This encodes CATKTGELFF.